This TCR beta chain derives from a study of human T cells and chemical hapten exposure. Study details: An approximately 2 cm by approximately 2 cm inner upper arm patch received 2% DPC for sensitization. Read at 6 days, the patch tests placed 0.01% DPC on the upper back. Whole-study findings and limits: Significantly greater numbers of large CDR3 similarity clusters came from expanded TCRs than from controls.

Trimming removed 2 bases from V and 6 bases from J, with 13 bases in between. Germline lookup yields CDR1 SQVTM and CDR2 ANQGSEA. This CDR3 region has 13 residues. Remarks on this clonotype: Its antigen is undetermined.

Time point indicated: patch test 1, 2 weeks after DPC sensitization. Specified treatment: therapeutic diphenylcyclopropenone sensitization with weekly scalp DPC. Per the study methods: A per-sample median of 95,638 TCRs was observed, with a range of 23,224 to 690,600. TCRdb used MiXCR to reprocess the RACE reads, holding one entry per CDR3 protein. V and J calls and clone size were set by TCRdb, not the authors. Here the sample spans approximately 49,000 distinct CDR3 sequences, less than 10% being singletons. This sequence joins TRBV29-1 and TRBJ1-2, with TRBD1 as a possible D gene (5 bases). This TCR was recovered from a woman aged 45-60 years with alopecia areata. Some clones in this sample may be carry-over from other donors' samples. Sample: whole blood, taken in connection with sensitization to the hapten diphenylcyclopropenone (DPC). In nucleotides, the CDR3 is TGCAGCGTTGAACAGGGAGTGAGTGATGGCTACACCTTC. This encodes CSVEQGVSDGYTF.